This TCR beta chain is from a study of CXCR3-negative and CXCR3-positive naive CD8 T cells. Study-level points and caveats: Researchers report that CXCR3-positive naive cells carry more hydrophobic TRB CDR3s than CXCR3-negative naive cells. Cryopreservation partially decreased CXCR3 expression, and most assays used fresh PBMCs. TRB CDR3 properties served as the basis for inferring TCR strength, and surface CD5 was comparable between naive subsets.

As regards this clonotype: Its target is not known.

Germline V gene data show CDR1 as PRHDT and CDR2 as FYEKMQ (reference sequence). This CDR3 has 14 residues. With UMI labels, 5' RACE was used to prepare the TRB cDNA libraries. TCRdb re-called the 5' RACE reads and gives one entry per CDR3 protein, without DNA. The sample includes about 5,000 distinct CDR3 sequences. Naive CD8+ T cells displayed a CD45RO-CCR7+CD27+CD95- phenotype. This clonotype was obtained from a human donor in good health. Some clones in this sample may be carry-over from other donors' samples. The chain employs TRBV13 and TRBJ2-5; TCRdb reports TRBD1, a call that lacks DNA to check it against. Sequencing was performed on naive CXCR3- CD8+ T cells from blood. Subset given: CD45RO-CCR7+CD27+CD95- naive CD8+ T cells lacking CXCR3 (TNR3-). The CDR3 protein is CAPRGDRRGETQYF.